The sequence of this T cell receptor (beta chain) was determined in a study of blood T cell repertoires in COVID-19. CDR1 is MNHNY and CDR2 is SVGAGI in the germline V gene (reference sequence). This CDR3 is 13 amino acids long. V was clipped by 3 bases and J by 7 bases; unmatched bases: 2. Generated by immunoSEQ multiplex PCR, the TCRdb table keeps only in-frame clones and is missing some. The sample has about 90,000 clones, over 75% seen once. This clone was counted only a few times. The chain is built from TRBV6-6 and TRBJ1-4; the match to TRBD1 covers 7 bases. Sequencing input: peripheral blood. The receptor was isolated from an older man with acute or convalescent COVID-19. The DNA for the CDR3 is TGTGCCAGCAGTTATCAGGGGGGTGAAAAACTGTTTTTT. Residues: CASSYQGGEKLFF.